The 21 T cell receptor beta chains below come from one sample, sequenced in a study of CD8+CD57+ T cells in acquired aplastic anemia (dated by TCRdb to 2017 to 2018). Sequencing was performed on an Illumina HiSeq 2000. TCR beta VDJ combination and CDR3 sequence profiling used genomic DNA as the template. TCRdb redid the processing of the public reads, applying fastp at Q25 and MiXCR, and retained in-frame beta chains. Rows are unified per CDR3 protein, each entry keeping the most common DNA and genes. The sample table holds a few hundred thousand distinct CDR3 sequences, of which roughly 55% were seen once. The top ten constitute less than 30% of the sample. The material sequenced was sorted CD4+, CD8+, or CD8+CD57+ T cells (not recorded which) from PBMCs. The receptors come from a human donor in good health.

This chain connects TRBV7-2 to TRBJ2-1; the match to TRBD2 covers 8 bases. The CDR3 length is 15 residues. V lost 1 base and J lost 8; bases outside the gene matches: 7. The germline gives CDR1 SGHTA, CDR2 FQGNSA. The CDR3 spells CASSLGLALGDEQFF. CDR3 nucleotides: TGTGCCAGCAGCTTAGGACTAGCGCTAGGCGATGAGCAGTTCTTC.

V is TRBV5-5 and J is TRBJ2-7; D is possibly TRBD1 or TRBD2 (5 bases each). Germline CDR1 reads SGHKS; CDR2 reads YYEKEE (reference sequence). The CDR3 length is 14 residues. The V end was cut by 4 bases, the J end by 0 bases, with 11 bases between. The CDR3 reads CASSIGTVSYEQYF. The CDR3 DNA sequence: TGTGCCAGCAGCATCGGGACGGTCTCCTACGAGCAGTACTTC. The variable domain in full, completed from reference TRBV5-5 and TRBJ2-7, reads DAGVTQSPTHLIKTRGQQVTLRCSPISGHKSVSWYQQVLGQGPQFIFQYYEKEERGRGNFPDRFSARQFPNYSSELNVNALLLGDSALYLCASSIGTVSYEQYFGPGTRLTVT.

The chain carries TRBV7-9 and TRBJ1-2, with a weak D call TRBD1 (5 bases). Germline V gives CDR1 SEHNR, CDR2 FQNEAQ (reference sequence). The CDR3 is 15 amino acids. V lost 2 bases, J lost 8 bases, and 18 bases lay in between. As DNA, the CDR3 is TGTGCCAGCAGCTTACAATCAGGGACCGGTATAGGCTACACCTTC. It yields the protein CASSLQSGTGIGYTF.

Many counts were recorded for this clonotype. The chain has TRBV7-9 and TRBJ1-4; the match to TRBD1 covers 8 bases. V lost 6 bases to trimming and J lost 0 bases; unmatched junction nucleotides: 3. Per germline, CDR1 SEHNR and CDR2 FQNEAQ (reference sequence). The CDR3 covers 15 residues. The CDR3 sequence is CASRSTGATNEKLFF. In DNA, the CDR3 is TGTGCCAGCAGGTCGACAGGGGCAACTAATGAAAAACTGTTTTTT.

This clonotype appeared a few times. The chain has TRBV9 and TRBJ2-5; D gene ambiguous. This CDR3 is 11 amino acids long. CDR1 SGDLS and CDR2 YYNGEE come from the germline V gene. V was cut by 0 bases and J by 7 bases, with 4 bases left in between. CDR3 sequence: CASSVGTTQYF. Here the CDR3 DNA reads TGTGCCAGCAGCGTAGGGACGACCCAGTACTTC. Complete variable domain (other parts from reference TRBV9 and TRBJ2-5): DSGVTQTPKHLITATGQRVTLRCSPRSGDLSVYWYQQSLDQGLQFLIQYYNGEERAKGNILERFSAQQFPDLHSELNLSSLELGDSALYFCASSVGTTQYFGPGTRLLVL.

The CDR3 DNA reads as TGTGCCAGCAGTCCGACAGCGGGTAGGGAGCTGTTTTTT. Translating it yields CASSPTAGRELFF. The chain joins TRBV2 to TRBJ2-2; the D gene is possibly TRBD2 (6 bases). CDR1 is SNHLY, CDR2 FYNNEI, per germline. V lost 5 bases to trimming and J lost 9 bases, with 13 bases between them. The CDR3 is 13 residues long.

Details on this clonotype: A junction end diverges from the germline sequence, so it may reflect a read error. The chain links TRBV9 to TRBJ2-5; no reliable D call. CDR1 is SGDLS and CDR2 is YYNGEE in the germline V gene. The CDR3 sequence is 14 residues long. CDR3 nucleotide sequence: TGTGCCAGCAGCGTAGCTGACATCAAGGAGACCCAGTACTTT. Its protein product is CASSVADIKETQYF.

Turning to this clonotype: The CDR3 does not end in the conserved phenylalanine or tryptophan, so this is likely a read error. CDR3 sequence: CSVRRDGGSEQYS. CDR3 sequence (DNA): TGCAGCGTTCGGCGTGATGGGGGATCCGAGCAGTACTCC. The V call is TRBV29-1, the J call TRBJ2-7, with D perhaps matching TRBD1 or TRBD2 (5 bases each). Germline V gene data show CDR1 as SQVTM and CDR2 as ANQGSEA. CDR3 length: 13 residues. V lost 5 bases and J 6 bases, leaving 17 bases between the germline ends.

This clonotype appeared a single time. The limits of the CDR3 on the DNA are not certain, so only TCRdb's listed CDR3 is given. The chain carries TRBV20-1 and TRBJ1-1; the table's D call of TRBD1 was not tested on the DNA. The CDR3 is 14 amino acids in total, end residues counted. The V gene's germline CDR1 is DFQATT and CDR2 SNEGSKA (reference sequence). The CDR3 reads CCASRKDRGTEAFF.

This clonotype showed up just once. The gene calls are TRBV7-8 and TRBJ2-7; the match to TRBD2 covers 9 bases. The V gene end was trimmed by 6 bases and the J gene end by 5 bases; junction bases not matched to a gene: 11. In germline, CDR1 is SGHVS, CDR2 FQNEAQ. This CDR3 is 15 amino acids long. CDR3 amino acids: CASSEGTSISNEQYF. CDR3 bases: TGTGCCAGCAGTGAAGGGACTAGCATTAGCAACGAGCAGTACTTC.

The rearrangement uses TRBV20-1 and TRBJ1-4, with D possibly being TRBD1 (5 bases). Germline values: CDR1 DFQATT, CDR2 SNEGSKA (reference sequence). This CDR3 comprises 12 residues. Between the trimmed V and J ends, which lost 2 bases and 11 bases, there was a span of 12 bases. The CDR3 nucleotides are TGCAGTGCTAGATTCCAGGGACGGAAACTGTTTTTT. Translation gives CSARFQGRKLFF.

The gene calls are TRBV7-2 and TRBJ2-5, with 8 bases identical to TRBD1. The V segment lost 4 bases and the J segment 1 base; nucleotides outside the gene matches: 5. The CDR3 consists of 15 residues. CDR1 and CDR2 from the germline V gene are SGHTA and FQGNSA. CDR3 bases: TGTGCCAGCAGCTGGGGAACAGGGGGCCAAGAGACCCAGTACTTC. It codes for CASSWGTGGQETQYF. The complete variable domain, with remaining parts taken from reference TRBV7-2 and TRBJ2-5, reads GAGVSQSPSNKVTEKGKDVELRCDPISGHTALYWYRQSLGQGLEFLIYFQGNSAPDKSGLPSDRFSAERTGGSVSTLTIQRTQQEDSAVYLCASSWGTGGQETQYFGPGTRLLVL.

The gene calls are TRBV5-1 and TRBJ2-3, with unresolved D. Germline assignment: CDR1 SGHRS and CDR2 YFSETQ. Trimming left V 5 bases short and J 1 base short, with 8 bases between. The CDR3 consists of 13 residues. This CDR3 is CASSGIRTDTQYF. The CDR3 DNA reads TGCGCCAGCAGTGGAATACGCACAGATACGCAGTATTTT.

The CDR3 nucleotides read TGCAGTGCTATTAACACCGGGGAGCTGTTTTTT. Residues: CSAINTGELFF. The gene calls are TRBV20-1 and TRBJ2-2; no clear D. CDR3 length: 11 residues. CDR1 and CDR2 (germline): DFQATT, SNEGSKA (reference sequence). V was trimmed by 4 bases and J by 2 bases, leaving 2 bases between them.

This clonotype was seen a single time. Just one base apart from a much larger clone, this may be a read error. The chain uses TRBV4-3 and TRBJ1-1; TRBD1 aligns across 8 bases. Germline CDR1 LGHNA, CDR2 YSLEER. This CDR3 spans 14 amino acids. The chain's CDR3 is CACSLGQGGTEAFF. For the CDR3, the DNA is TGCGCCTGCAGCCTTGGACAGGGTGGAACTGAAGCTTTCTTT.

The rearrangement links TRBV9 to TRBJ2-7; 7 bases line up with TRBD1. The CDR3 has 14 residues. Germline CDR1 SGDLS, CDR2 YYNGEE. Germline trimming cut 0 bases from V and 2 bases from J; bases unmatched to any gene: 2. In DNA form, the CDR3 reads TGTGCCAGCAGCGTAGGAACAGGGGCCTACGAGCAGTACTTC. Translation gives CASSVGTGAYEQYF.

The table lists this clonotype with many counts. The chain employs TRBV9 and TRBJ2-1; D tentatively fits TRBD1 or TRBD2 (5 bases each). The CDR3 spans 15 residues. V was cut by 4 bases and J by 9 bases, with 20 bases left in between. Germline CDR1 is SGDLS and CDR2 is YYNGEE. The CDR3 is CASSPAGSVRGEQFF. In nucleotides, the CDR3 is TGTGCCAGCAGCCCCGCAGGGAGCGTGAGGGGTGAGCAGTTCTTC.

V is TRBV4-2 and J is TRBJ2-7; no clear D gene. Germline V gene data show CDR1 as LGHNA and CDR2 as YNFKEQ. Trimming removed 1 base at V and 5 bases at J, with 18 bases between. The CDR3 is 16 amino acids. CDR3 residues: CASSQALAPPANEQYF. The CDR3 DNA is TGTGCCAGCAGCCAAGCGCTGGCTCCCCCGGCCAACGAGCAGTACTTC.

This chain connects TRBV12-3 or TRBV12-4 to TRBJ1-1, with D perhaps matching TRBD1 (5 bases). CDR3 length: 13 residues. V lost 2 bases and J lost 9, with 13 bases in between. The CDR3 bases are TGTGCCAGCAGTTTATCGGGGGTGGCGAAAGCTTTCTTT. The encoded protein is CASSLSGVAKAFF.

This chain connects TRBV7-8 to TRBJ2-6; D perhaps matches TRBD2 (5 bases). Between the trimmed V and J ends, which lost 3 bases and 8 bases, there was a span of 8 bases. The CDR3 is 13 residues long. Germline CDR1 is SGHVS and CDR2 is FQNEAQ. In DNA form, the CDR3 reads TGTGCCAGCAGCTTTCCGGGAACCAACGTCCTGACTTTC. Translated, it gives CASSFPGTNVLTF. The whole variable domain, filled in from reference TRBV7-8 and TRBJ2-6, reads GAGVSQSPRYKVAKRGQDVALRCDPISGHVSLFWYQQALGQGPEFLTYFQNEAQLDKSGLPSDRFFAERPEGSVSTLKIQRTQQEDSAVYLCASSFPGTNVLTFGAGSRLTVL.

This clonotype was seen at least ten times. V and J are TRBV5-1 and TRBJ2-7; 10 positions agree with TRBD1. The CDR3 length is 15 residues. The germline CDR1 and CDR2 sequences are SGHRS and YFSETQ. Trimming cost V 8 bases and J 3 bases; bases outside gene matches: 11. The CDR3 DNA reads as TGCGCCAGTAAGGATACCGGGACAGGGGTCTACGAGCAGTACTTC. This sequence encodes CASKDTGTGVYEQYF. Variable domain in full (rest from reference TRBV5-1 and TRBJ2-7): KAGVTQTPRYLIKTRGQQVTLSCSPISGHRSVSWYQQTPGQGLQFLFEYFSETQRNKGNFPGRFSGRQFSNSRSEMNVSTLELGDSALYLCASKDTGTGVYEQYFGPGTRLTVT.